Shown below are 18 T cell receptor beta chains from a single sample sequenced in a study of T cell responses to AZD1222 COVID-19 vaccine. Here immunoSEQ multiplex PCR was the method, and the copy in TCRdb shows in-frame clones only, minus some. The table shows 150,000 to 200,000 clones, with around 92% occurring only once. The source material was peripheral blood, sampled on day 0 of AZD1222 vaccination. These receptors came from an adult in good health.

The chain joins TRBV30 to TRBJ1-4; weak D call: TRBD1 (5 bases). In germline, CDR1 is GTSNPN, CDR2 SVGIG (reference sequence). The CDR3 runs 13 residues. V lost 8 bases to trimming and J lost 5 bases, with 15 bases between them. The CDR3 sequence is CAGGTAKNEKLFF. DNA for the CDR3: TGTGCCGGGGGGACCGCCAAGAATGAAAAACTGTTTTTT.

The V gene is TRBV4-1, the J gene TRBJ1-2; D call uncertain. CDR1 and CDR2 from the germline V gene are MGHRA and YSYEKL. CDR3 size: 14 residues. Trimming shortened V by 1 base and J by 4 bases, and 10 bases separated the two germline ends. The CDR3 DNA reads TGCGCCAGCAGCCAAGGGGGTCAGATCTATGGCTACACCTTC. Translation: CASSQGGQIYGYTF.

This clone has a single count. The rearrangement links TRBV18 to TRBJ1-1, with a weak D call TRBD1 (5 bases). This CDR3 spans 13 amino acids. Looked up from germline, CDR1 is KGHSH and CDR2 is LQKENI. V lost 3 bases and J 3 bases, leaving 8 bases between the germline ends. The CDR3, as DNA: TGTGCCAGCTCACCCGGGACCCACACTGAAGCTTTCTTT. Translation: CASSPGTHTEAFF.

As DNA, the CDR3 is TGTGCCAGCAGCCAAGCGTACGCGGGAGGGACAGATACGCAGTATTTT. It is translated as CASSQAYAGGTDTQYF. This chain connects TRBV4-2 to TRBJ2-3; TRBD2 agrees at 9 bases. The CDR3 is 16 residues long. The germline CDR1 and CDR2 sequences are LGHNA and YNFKEQ. The V and J ends lost 1 base and 3 bases, in that order; junction bases with no gene match: 5.

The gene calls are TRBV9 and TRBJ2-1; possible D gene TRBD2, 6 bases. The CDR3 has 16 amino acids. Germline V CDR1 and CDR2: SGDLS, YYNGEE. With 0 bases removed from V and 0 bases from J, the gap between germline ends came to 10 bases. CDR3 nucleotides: TGTGCCAGCAGCGTAGGCGGGAAGAGCTCCTACAATGAGCAGTTCTTC. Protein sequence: CASSVGGKSSYNEQFF.

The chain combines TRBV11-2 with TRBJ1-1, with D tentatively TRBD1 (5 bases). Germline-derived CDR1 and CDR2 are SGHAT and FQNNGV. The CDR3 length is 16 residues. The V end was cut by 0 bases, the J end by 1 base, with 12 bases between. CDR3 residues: CASSLEGGLKNTEAFF. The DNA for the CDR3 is TGTGCCAGCAGCTTAGAGGGGGGTTTGAAGAACACTGAAGCTTTCTTT.

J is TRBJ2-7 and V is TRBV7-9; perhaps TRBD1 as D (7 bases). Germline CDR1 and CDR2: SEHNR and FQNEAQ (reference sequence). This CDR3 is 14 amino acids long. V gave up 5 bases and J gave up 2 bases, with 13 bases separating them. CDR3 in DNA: TGTGCCAGCAGCGGGCGGGACAGCCCCTACGAGCAGTACGTC. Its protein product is CASSGRDSPYEQYV.

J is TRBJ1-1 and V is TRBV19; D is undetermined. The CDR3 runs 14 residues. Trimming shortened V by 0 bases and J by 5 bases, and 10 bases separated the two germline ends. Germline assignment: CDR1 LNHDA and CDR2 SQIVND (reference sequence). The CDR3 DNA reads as TGTGCCAGTAGTATAGATCTCGCGAGGACTGAAGCTTTCTTT. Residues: CASSIDLARTEAFF.

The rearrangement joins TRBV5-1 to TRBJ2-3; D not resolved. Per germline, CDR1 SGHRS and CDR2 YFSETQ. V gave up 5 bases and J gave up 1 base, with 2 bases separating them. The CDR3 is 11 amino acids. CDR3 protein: CASRGTDTQYF. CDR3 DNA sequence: TGCGCCAGCAGAGGCACAGATACGCAGTATTTT.

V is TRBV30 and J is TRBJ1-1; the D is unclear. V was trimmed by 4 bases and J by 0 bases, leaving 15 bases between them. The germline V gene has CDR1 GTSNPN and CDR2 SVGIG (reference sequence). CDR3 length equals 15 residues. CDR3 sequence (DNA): TGTGCCTGGATAACGTGGCGGGGATTGAACACTGAAGCTTTCTTT. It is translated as CAWITWRGLNTEAFF.

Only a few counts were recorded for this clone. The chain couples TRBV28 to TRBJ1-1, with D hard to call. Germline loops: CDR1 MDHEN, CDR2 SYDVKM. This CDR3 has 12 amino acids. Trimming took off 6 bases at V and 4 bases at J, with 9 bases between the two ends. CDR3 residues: CASRAIVTEAFF. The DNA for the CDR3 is TGTGCCAGCAGGGCCATCGTCACTGAAGCTTTCTTT.

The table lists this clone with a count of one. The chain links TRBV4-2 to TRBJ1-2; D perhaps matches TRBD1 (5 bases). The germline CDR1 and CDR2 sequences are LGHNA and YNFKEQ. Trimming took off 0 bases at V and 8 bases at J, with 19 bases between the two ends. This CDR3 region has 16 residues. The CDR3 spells CASSQDRGQGFGGYTF. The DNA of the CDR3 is TGTGCCAGCAGCCAAGATCGCGGGCAGGGTTTTGGAGGCTACACCTTC.

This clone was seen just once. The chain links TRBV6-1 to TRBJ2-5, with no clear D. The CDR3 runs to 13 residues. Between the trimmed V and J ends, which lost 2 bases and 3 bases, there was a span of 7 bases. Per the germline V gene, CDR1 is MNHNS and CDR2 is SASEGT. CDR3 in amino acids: CASSESEEETQYF. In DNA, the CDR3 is TGTGCCAGCAGTGAAAGTGAGGAAGAGACCCAGTACTTC.

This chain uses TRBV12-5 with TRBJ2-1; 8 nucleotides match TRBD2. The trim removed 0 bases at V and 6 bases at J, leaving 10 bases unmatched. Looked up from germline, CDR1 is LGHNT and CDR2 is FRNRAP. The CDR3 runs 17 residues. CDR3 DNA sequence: TGTGCTAGTGGTTTGGTACTCGGGGTGCGGGAGGTCAATGAGCAGTTCTTC. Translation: CASGLVLGVREVNEQFF.

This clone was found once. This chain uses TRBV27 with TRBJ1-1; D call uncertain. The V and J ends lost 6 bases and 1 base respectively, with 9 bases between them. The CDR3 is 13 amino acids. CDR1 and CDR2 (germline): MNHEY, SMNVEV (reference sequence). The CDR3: CASSITWNTEAFF. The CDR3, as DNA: TGTGCCAGCAGCATCACATGGAACACTGAAGCTTTCTTT.

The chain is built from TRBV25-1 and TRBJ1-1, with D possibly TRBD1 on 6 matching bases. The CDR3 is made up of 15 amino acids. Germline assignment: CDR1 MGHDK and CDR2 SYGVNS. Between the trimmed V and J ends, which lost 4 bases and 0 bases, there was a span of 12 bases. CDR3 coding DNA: TGTGCCAGCAGTGGGAGGGGGGCAATGAACACTGAAGCTTTCTTT. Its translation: CASSGRGAMNTEAFF.

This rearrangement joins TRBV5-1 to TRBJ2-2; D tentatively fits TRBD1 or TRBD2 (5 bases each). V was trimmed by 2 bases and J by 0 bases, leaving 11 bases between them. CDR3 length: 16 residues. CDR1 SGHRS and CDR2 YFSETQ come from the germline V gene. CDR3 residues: CASSLSGSTNTGELFF. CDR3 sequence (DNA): TGCGCCAGCAGCTTATCAGGGAGTACGAACACCGGGGAGCTGTTTTTT. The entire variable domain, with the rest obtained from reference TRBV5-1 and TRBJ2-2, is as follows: KAGVTQTPRYLIKTRGQQVTLSCSPISGHRSVSWYQQTPGQGLQFLFEYFSETQRNKGNFPGRFSGRQFSNSRSEMNVSTLELGDSALYLCASSLSGSTNTGELFFGEGSRLTVL.

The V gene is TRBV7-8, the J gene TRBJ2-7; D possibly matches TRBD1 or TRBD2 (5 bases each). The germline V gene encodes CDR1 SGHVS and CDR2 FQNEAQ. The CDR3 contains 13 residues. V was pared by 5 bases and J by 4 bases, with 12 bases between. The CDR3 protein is CASSPGPAYEQYF. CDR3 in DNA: TGTGCCAGCAGCCCGGGACCCGCTTACGAGCAGTACTTC.